Sequencing of this T cell receptor (beta chain) was carried out in a study of Ad26.COV2.S vaccination and SARS-CoV-2 variants. Study-wide context: Ad26.COV2.S arm of COV1001 included the donor.

Points on this clone: Its target is not known.

As to treatment: about 20 received Ad26.COV2.S at low or high dose, single or two shots; 5 received placebo; per-sample allocation not given. Day 63 following the first vaccine or placebo injection was when the samples were taken. Method: immunoSEQ multiplex PCR; TCRdb's copy keeps in-frame clones and lacks some. This sample has 450,000 to 550,000 clones, with 89% found just once. General study findings and limits: Total T cell responses may have been underestimated by the TCR breadth and depth analyses. Substantial post-vaccination breadth of spike-specific CD8+ and CD4+ T cell responses was reported.

Germline CDR1 MNHEY, CDR2 SVGEGT. Trimming stripped 4 bases from V and 6 bases from J, with 18 bases between. The CDR3 is 16 residues long. The sample here was peripheral blood, taken in a trial of Ad26.COV2.S vaccine versus placebo. The sequence derives from a person aged 18 to 65 who received the Ad26.COV2.S COVID-19 vaccine or a placebo. The V and J genes are TRBV6-2 or TRBV6-3 and TRBJ2-2, with D perhaps TRBD1 or TRBD2 (5 bases each). CDR3 loop: CASSFHRDVGSGELFF. CDR3 DNA: TGTGCCAGCAGTTTCCATCGGGACGTTGGGTCCGGGGAGCTGTTTTTT.